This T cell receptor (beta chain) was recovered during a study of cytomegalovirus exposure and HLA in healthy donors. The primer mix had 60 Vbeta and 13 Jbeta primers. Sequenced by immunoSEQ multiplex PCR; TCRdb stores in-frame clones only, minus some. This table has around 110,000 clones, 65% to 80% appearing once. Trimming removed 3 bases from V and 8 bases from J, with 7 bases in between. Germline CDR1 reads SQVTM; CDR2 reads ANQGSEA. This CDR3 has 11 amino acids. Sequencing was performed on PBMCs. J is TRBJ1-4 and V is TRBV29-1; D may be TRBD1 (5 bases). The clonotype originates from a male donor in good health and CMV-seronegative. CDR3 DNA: TGCAGCGTTGATTCAGGGGAAAAACTGTTTTTT. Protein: CSVDSGEKLFF.